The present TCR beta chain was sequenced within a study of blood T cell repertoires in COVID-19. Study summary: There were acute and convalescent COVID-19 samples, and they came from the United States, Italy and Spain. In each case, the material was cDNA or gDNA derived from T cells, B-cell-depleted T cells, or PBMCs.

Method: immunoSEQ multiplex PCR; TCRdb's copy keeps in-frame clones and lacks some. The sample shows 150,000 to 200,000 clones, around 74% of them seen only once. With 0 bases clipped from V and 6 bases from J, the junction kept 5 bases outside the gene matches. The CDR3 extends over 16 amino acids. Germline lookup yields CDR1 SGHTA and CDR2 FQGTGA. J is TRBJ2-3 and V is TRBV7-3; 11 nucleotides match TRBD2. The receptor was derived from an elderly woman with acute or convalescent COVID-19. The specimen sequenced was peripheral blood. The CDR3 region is CASSLTLAGGADTQYF. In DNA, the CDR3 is TGTGCCAGCAGCTTAACGCTAGCGGGAGGAGCGGATACGCAGTATTTT. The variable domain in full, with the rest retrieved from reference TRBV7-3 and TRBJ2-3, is GAGVSQTPSNKVTEKGKYVELRCDPISGHTALYWYRQSLGQGPEFLIYFQGTGAADDSGLPNDRFFAVRPEGSVSTLKIQRTERGDSAVYLCASSLTLAGGADTQYFGPGTRLTVL.